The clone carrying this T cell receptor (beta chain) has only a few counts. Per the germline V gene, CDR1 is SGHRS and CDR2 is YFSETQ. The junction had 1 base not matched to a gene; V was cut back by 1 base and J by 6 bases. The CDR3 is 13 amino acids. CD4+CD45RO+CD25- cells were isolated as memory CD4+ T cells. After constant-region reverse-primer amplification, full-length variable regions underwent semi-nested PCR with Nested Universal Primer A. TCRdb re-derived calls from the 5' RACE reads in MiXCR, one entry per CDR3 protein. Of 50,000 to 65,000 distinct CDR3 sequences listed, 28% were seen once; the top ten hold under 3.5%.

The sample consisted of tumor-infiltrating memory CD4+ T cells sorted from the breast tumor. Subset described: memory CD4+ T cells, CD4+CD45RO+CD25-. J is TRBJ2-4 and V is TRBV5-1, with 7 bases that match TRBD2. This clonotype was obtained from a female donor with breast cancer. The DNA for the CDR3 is TGCGCCAGCAGCTTGTCGGGAGGAAACATTCAGTACTTC. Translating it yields CASSLSGGNIQYF.